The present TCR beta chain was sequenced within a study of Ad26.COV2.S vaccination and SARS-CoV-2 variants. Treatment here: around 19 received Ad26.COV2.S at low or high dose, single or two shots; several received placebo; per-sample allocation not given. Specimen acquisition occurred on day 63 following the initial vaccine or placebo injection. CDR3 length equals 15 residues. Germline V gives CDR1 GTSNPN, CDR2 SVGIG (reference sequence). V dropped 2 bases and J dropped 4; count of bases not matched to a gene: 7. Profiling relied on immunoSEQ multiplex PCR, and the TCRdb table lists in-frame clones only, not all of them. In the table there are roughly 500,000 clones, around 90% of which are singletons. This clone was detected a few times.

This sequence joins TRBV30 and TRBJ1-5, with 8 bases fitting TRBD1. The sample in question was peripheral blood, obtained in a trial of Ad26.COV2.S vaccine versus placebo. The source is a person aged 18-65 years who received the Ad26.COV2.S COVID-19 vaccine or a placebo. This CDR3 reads CAWSLGNRGNQPQHF. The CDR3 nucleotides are TGTGCCTGGAGTTTAGGTAACAGGGGGAATCAGCCCCAGCATTTT.